This record looks at one T cell receptor beta chain sequence and its context. These donors counted as nominally healthy when sampled, but unrecorded immune exposures were likely. The data stem from a study of cytomegalovirus exposure and HLA in healthy donors. Germline CDR1 MRHNA, CDR2 SNTAGT. The CDR3 runs 16 residues. The J segment lost 1 base and the V segment lost 5 bases, leaving 10 bases of the junction unmatched. It was with 60 Vbeta and 13 Jbeta primers that the PCR ran. Method: immunoSEQ multiplex PCR; TCRdb's copy keeps in-frame clones and lacks some. The sample includes 160,000 or so clones, roughly 85% seen only once; the top ten take 2% to 2.5%.

The J gene is TRBJ2-7, the V gene TRBV6-4; 8 bases match TRBD2. This TCR was sampled from a woman between 18 and 29 years old in good health and CMV-seronegative. Material for sequencing was PBMCs. CDR3 bases: TGTGCCAGCAGTCGACTTCTAGCGGGCCTTTCCTACGAGCAGTACTTC. Its translation: CASSRLLAGLSYEQYF.